The clone carrying this T cell receptor (beta chain) showed up many times. This record comes from a study of tumor-infiltrating lymphocytes in oesophageal squamous cell carcinoma. TCRdb reprocessed the PCR reads via MiXCR and lists one record per CDR3 protein. The sample lists over 13,000 distinct CDR3 sequences; around 52% were seen once. After removal of 0 bases from V and 7 bases from J, the junction contained 8 bases not matched to a gene. This CDR3 contains 15 residues. The V gene's germline CDR1 is SGHNT and CDR2 YENEEA. This chain links TRBV11-3 with TRBJ2-7; 8 positions match TRBD1. The origin of this receptor is a male donor with esophageal squamous cell carcinoma. Input material: esophageal tumor tissue. CDR3 DNA sequence: TGTGCCAGCAGCTTAGAACAGGGGGGTTACAATGAGCAGTACTTC. This gives the protein CASSLEQGGYNEQYF.